This TCR beta chain was sequenced in a study of blood T cells in healthy people across ages. The germline CDR1 and CDR2 sequences are LGHDT and YNNKEL (reference sequence). The V end lost 6 bases, the J end lost 0 bases, and 10 bases lay between the germline ends. The CDR3 spans 14 residues. For the second PCR, which ran for roughly 7 to 11 cycles, a sample-barcoded 5' primer and a J-beta primer mix were used. TCRdb re-called the 5' RACE reads with MiXCR, one entry per CDR3 protein. The sample shows about 720,000 distinct CDR3 sequences, roughly 25% of them seen only once. The same data also contributed to another study, on T cells of mothers and their children. As reported in that work: From each mother came over 8 million TCR beta CDR3 reads, and from each child came about 3 million. Unrelated mother-child pairs always had slightly, but never significantly, lower normalized overlap than related pairs.

Sample: blood. J is TRBJ2-3 and V is TRBV3-1, with D unclear. The sequence was collected from a boy aged 10-17 years in good health. This CDR3 is CASSPTASTDTQYF. For the CDR3, the DNA is TGTGCCAGCAGTCCTACTGCTAGCACAGATACGCAGTATTTT.